What follows are 26 T cell receptor beta chains derived from one specimen sequenced in a study of shared clonotypes between healthy human individuals. Sequenced by immunoSEQ multiplex PCR; TCRdb stores in-frame clones only, minus some. Here the sample spans 740,000 or so clones, less than 80% being singletons. Sequenced input: memory CD4+ T cells sorted from blood. Subset given: CD45RA-negative fraction. These receptors all come from a woman aged 25 to 45 in good health.

This clone is a singleton in its sample. This sample includes further DNA sequences coding for the same CDR3. The chain couples TRBV5-1 to TRBJ1-2, with D tentatively TRBD1 (6 bases). Germline CDR1 reads SGHRS; CDR2 reads YFSETQ. V lost 2 bases, J lost 3 bases, and 8 bases lay in between. CDR3 length: 13 residues. CDR3 amino acids: CASSLGGDYGYTF. CDR3 bases: TGCGCCAGCAGCTTAGGGGGGGACTATGGCTACACCTTC. Full variable domain (remainder filled in from reference TRBV5-1 and TRBJ1-2): KAGVTQTPRYLIKTRGQQVTLSCSPISGHRSVSWYQQTPGQGLQFLFEYFSETQRNKGNFPGRFSGRQFSNSRSEMNVSTLELGDSALYLCASSLGGDYGYTFGSGTRLTVV.

The J gene is TRBJ1-1, the V gene TRBV6-1; D call uncertain. This CDR3 spans 14 amino acids. Looked up from germline, CDR1 is MNHNS and CDR2 is SASEGT. Trimming removed 2 bases from V and 5 bases from J, with 12 bases in between. The CDR3 DNA follows: TGTGCCAGCAGTGAATCAGGCCGGTGGACTGAAGCTTTCTTT. Translating it yields CASSESGRWTEAFF.

The gene calls are TRBV11-2 and TRBJ2-1, with 9 positions matching TRBD1. The CDR3 sequence is 16 residues long. The germline gives CDR1 SGHAT, CDR2 FQNNGV. V shed 5 bases, J shed 9 bases, and the junction held 14 bases outside the gene matches. CDR3 loop: CASSQTTGTGYGEQFF. The CDR3 DNA reads as TGTGCCAGCAGCCAAACTACCGGGACAGGGTATGGTGAGCAGTTCTTC.

The chain uses TRBV9 and TRBJ2-2, with 7 bases aligning to TRBD2. The CDR3 is made up of 17 amino acids. The germline CDR1 and CDR2 sequences are SGDLS and YYNGEE. V lost 4 bases, J lost 10 bases, and 19 bases stayed unmatched. CDR3 nucleotides: TGTGCCAGCAGCCCCCTTCCAGAACCCGCACGGGAGGTGGAGCTGTTTTTT. It codes for CASSPLPEPAREVELFF.

To note about this clone: A read error may produce the germline difference seen at one junction end. Other DNA sequences in this specimen translate into the identical CDR3. The chain joins TRBV7-9 to TRBJ2-3; the D gene is possibly TRBD2 (6 bases). This CDR3 contains 13 residues. In germline, CDR1 is SEHNR, CDR2 FQNEAQ (reference sequence). This chain's CDR3 is CASSLASTDTQYF. CDR3 coding DNA: TGTGCCAGCAGCCTAGCGTCCACAGATACGCAGTATTTT.

This rearrangement joins TRBV7-8 to TRBJ1-4; TRBD1 is a possible D gene (5 bases). This CDR3 comprises 13 residues. CDR1 and CDR2 from the germline V gene are SGHVS and FQNEAQ. The V gene lost 6 bases and the J gene lost 15 bases, with 20 bases spanning the gap. In DNA, the CDR3 is TGTGCCAGCAGTCCGGCGGGGCCCATAAAGATGTTTTTT. The encoded protein is CASSPAGPIKMFF.

This chain links TRBV30 with TRBJ2-5; 8 positions match TRBD1. This CDR3 comprises 12 residues. Losses at the gene ends were 4 bases for V and 5 bases for J; bases not matched to a gene: 3. Germline CDR1 and CDR2: GTSNPN and SVGIG (reference sequence). CDR3: CAWNQGAETQYF. The DNA for the CDR3 is TGTGCCTGGAATCAGGGGGCTGAGACCCAGTACTTC. Drawing the rest from reference TRBV30 and TRBJ2-5, the complete variable domain is SQTIHQWPATLVQPVGSPLSLECTVEGTSNPNLYWYRQAAGRGLQLLFYSVGIGQISSEVPQNLSASRPQDRQFILSSKKLLLSDSGFYLCAWNQGAETQYFGPGTRLLVL.

The rearrangement joins TRBV4-1 to TRBJ2-3; 7 bases are a match to TRBD2. The germline V gene has CDR1 MGHRA and CDR2 YSYEKL. The junction had 10 bases not matched to a gene; V was cut back by 2 bases and J by 2 bases. The CDR3 has 17 residues. The CDR3 spells CASSQFGPREATDTQYF. The CDR3 bases are TGCGCCAGCAGCCAATTCGGACCCCGGGAGGCCACAGATACGCAGTATTTT.

As regards this clone: The same CDR3 arises from other DNA sequences in this sample as well. This chain joins TRBV19 and TRBJ1-1; tentative D call: TRBD1 (5 bases). Germline CDR1 and CDR2: LNHDA and SQIVND (reference sequence). V was shortened by 2 bases and J by 4 bases, with 8 bases between the two germline ends. The CDR3 extends over 13 amino acids. CDR3 region: CASSINGGTEAFF. The CDR3, as DNA: TGTGCCAGTAGTATAAATGGGGGCACTGAAGCTTTCTTT.

The chain combines TRBV7-3 with TRBJ2-5, with 11 bases matching TRBD1. The CDR3 spans 13 residues. V lost 3 bases to trimming and J lost 6 bases; unmatched junction nucleotides: 0. Germline CDR1 reads SGHTA; CDR2 reads FQGTGA. This chain's CDR3 is CASSLDRGQTQYF. Here the CDR3 DNA reads TGTGCCAGCAGCTTGGACAGGGGGCAGACCCAGTACTTC.

The V call is TRBV20-1, the J call TRBJ2-1, with D unclear. Trimming pared 5 bases from V and 6 bases from J, leaving 8 bases between. This CDR3 has 11 residues. The germline V gene encodes CDR1 DFQATT and CDR2 SNEGSKA (reference sequence). CDR3 DNA: TGCAGTGCTGGGGAAACCAATGAGCAGTTCTTC. Translation: CSAGETNEQFF.

This rearrangement joins TRBV10-3 to TRBJ2-3; weak D call: TRBD2 (5 bases). The CDR3 extends over 13 amino acids. The V end lost 8 bases, the J end lost 2 bases, and 11 bases lay between the germline ends. The germline V gene encodes CDR1 ENHRY and CDR2 SYGVKD. Here the CDR3 reads CAIGERITDTQYF. The CDR3 region has the DNA TGTGCCATCGGGGAGCGGATCACAGATACGCAGTATTTT.

This clone was seen just once. The chain employs TRBV11-2 and TRBJ2-7, with D unclear. The CDR3 runs 14 residues. Germline assignment: CDR1 SGHAT and CDR2 FQNNGV. The V end was cut by 3 bases, the J end by 2 bases, with 11 bases between. The CDR3 DNA follows: TGTGCCAGCAGCTTTCAGACCGGACCCTACGAGCAGTACTTC. Its translation: CASSFQTGPYEQYF.

The chain employs TRBV5-1 and TRBJ2-1; D tentatively fits TRBD1 or TRBD2 (5 bases each). Germline-derived CDR1 and CDR2 are SGHRS and YFSETQ. V lost 4 bases to trimming and J lost 7 bases, with 21 bases between them. The CDR3 extends over 16 amino acids. CDR3 region: CASSPPGPRVENEQFF. The CDR3 DNA reads TGCGCCAGCAGCCCCCCGGGACCGAGGGTGGAGAATGAGCAGTTCTTC.

This clone turned up a few times. V and J are TRBV29-1 and TRBJ1-2; TRBD1 agrees at 10 bases. The CDR3 runs to 13 residues. With V trimmed by 6 bases and J by 8 bases, 9 bases remained unmatched. The germline gives CDR1 SQVTM, CDR2 ANQGSEA. CDR3 DNA sequence: TGCAGCGTCGCGGGGACAGGGGAGGACGGCTACACCTTC. Its protein product is CSVAGTGEDGYTF.

Only a few counts were recorded for this clone. The chain uses TRBV14 and TRBJ1-2; D gene uncertain. The ends were cut back, 3 bases at V and 8 bases at J, with 10 bases in the middle. Germline-derived CDR1 and CDR2 are SGHDN and FVKESK. This CDR3 region has 12 residues. The CDR3 sequence is CASSQAVGGYTF. The CDR3 coding sequence is TGTGCCAGCAGCCAGGCAGTTGGGGGCTACACCTTC.

The chain combines TRBV2 with TRBJ1-6; TRBD1 matches 7 bases. V shed 1 base, J shed 12 bases, and the junction held 3 bases outside the gene matches. Germline CDR1 is SNHLY and CDR2 is FYNNEI. This CDR3 has 13 residues. The CDR3 DNA is TGTGCCAGCAGTGAAGTCCAGGGGGGACCCCTCCACTTT. Its translation: CASSEVQGGPLHF.

Of note for this clone: This may come from a read error, since a much larger clone is one base off. This same CDR3 is encoded by further DNA sequences in the sample. The CDR3 loop reads CASSPGDRDTGELFF. CDR3 DNA sequence: TGCGCCAGCAGCCCTGGGGACAGGGACACCGGGGAGCTGTTTTTT. V is TRBV5-1 and J is TRBJ2-2; 9 bases align to TRBD1. The CDR3 contains 15 residues. Germline CDR1 is SGHRS and CDR2 is YFSETQ. V shed 4 bases, J shed 3 bases, and the junction held 4 bases outside the gene matches.

The rearrangement links TRBV19 to TRBJ2-7; possible D gene TRBD1, 6 bases. This CDR3 is 14 amino acids long. Germline V CDR1 and CDR2: LNHDA, SQIVND (reference sequence). Trimming left V 4 bases short and J 6 bases short, with 16 bases between. DNA of the CDR3: TGTGCCAGTAGTAACAAACAGGGAATAGGCGAGCAGTACTTC. Its translation: CASSNKQGIGEQYF.

The rearrangement links TRBV7-9 to TRBJ1-6, with 7 bases lining up with TRBD1. After removal of 5 bases from V and 5 bases from J, the junction contained 3 bases not matched to a gene. Germline V gene sequence: CDR1 SEHNR, CDR2 FQNEAQ (reference sequence). This CDR3 is 14 amino acids long. The CDR3 spells CASSLDRDNSPLHF. The CDR3 nucleotides read TGTGCCAGCAGCCTCGACAGGGATAATTCACCCCTCCACTTT.

This clone was observed at least ten times. This chain links TRBV29-1 with TRBJ2-5; 9 bases agree with TRBD2. V dropped 0 bases and J dropped 4; count of bases not matched to a gene: 12. Germline V CDR1 and CDR2: SQVTM, ANQGSEA. This CDR3 spans 17 amino acids. The chain's CDR3 is CSVEDPQTSGILETQYF. The DNA for the CDR3 is TGCAGCGTTGAAGATCCGCAGACTAGCGGTATCCTAGAGACCCAGTACTTC.

The chain recombines TRBV28 with TRBJ2-5, with 9 nucleotides matching TRBD2. The CDR3 sequence is 16 residues long. V was pared by 7 bases and J by 5 bases, with 14 bases of the junction left unmatched. Germline V gives CDR1 MDHEN, CDR2 SYDVKM. Here the CDR3 reads CASTPWQAGGLETQYF. CDR3 nucleotide sequence: TGTGCCAGCACCCCGTGGCAAGCGGGAGGCCTGGAGACCCAGTACTTC.

The CDR3 loop reads CASSPVDRAEAFF. In DNA form, the CDR3 reads TGTGCCAGCAGTCCCGTGGACAGGGCTGAAGCTTTCTTT. This chain uses TRBV6-5 with TRBJ1-1; 8 nucleotides agree with TRBD1. Trimming at V came to 5 bases and at J to 6 bases, leaving 5 bases not matched to a gene. The CDR3 sequence is 13 residues long. The germline V gene has CDR1 MNHEY and CDR2 SVGAGI.

The chain has TRBV19 and TRBJ1-5; no clear D gene. The V end lost 7 bases, the J end lost 3 bases, and 16 bases lay between the germline ends. The germline CDR1 and CDR2 sequences are LNHDA and SQIVND (reference sequence). The CDR3 is 15 residues long. The CDR3 sequence: CASTRRAEFNQPQHF. CDR3 nucleotides: TGTGCCAGTACTCGGAGGGCGGAGTTCAATCAGCCCCAGCATTTT.

Concerning this clone: Other DNA variants within this sample encode the same CDR3. The chain uses TRBV28 and TRBJ1-5; D is undetermined. In germline, CDR1 is MDHEN, CDR2 SYDVKM. V lost 7 bases and J 3 bases, leaving 10 bases between the germline ends. This CDR3 is built from 13 residues. The CDR3 protein is CASMGVPNQPQHF. CDR3 DNA sequence: TGTGCCAGCATGGGTGTCCCCAATCAGCCCCAGCATTTT.

The chain links TRBV4-1 to TRBJ1-2; D remains ambiguous. The V and J ends lost 1 base and 8 bases respectively, with 17 bases between them. Germline V gene data show CDR1 as MGHRA and CDR2 as YSYEKL. This CDR3 is built from 15 residues. The CDR3, as DNA: TGCGCCAGCAGCCAAGCCTCTCCAATAACGGGCGGCTACACCTTC. Translating it yields CASSQASPITGGYTF.